This entry describes one T cell receptor (beta chain). Its matching antigen is unknown. Amplification targeted the TCR beta CDR3 regions, with RNA transcripts as the source material. Second-round multiplex PCR came after a first-round RT-PCR that employed HTBI primers. TCRdb processed the multiplex PCR reads anew with MiXCR; each CDR3 protein has one entry. The sample carries over a million distinct CDR3 sequences, about 38% recorded once. V was cut by 9 bases and J by 4 bases, with 7 bases left in between. This CDR3 comprises 10 residues. From germline, CDR1 is SGDLS and CDR2 YYNGEE. Hyperthyroidism patients were newly diagnosed, under 2 months' duration, aged 18 to 65. This sample was taken from a study of Graves' ophthalmopathy and Graves' hyperthyroidism. Turning to the study itself: Hyperthyroidism is called stable when no ophthalmopathy develops within 18 months of follow-up. General observations from the study: Blood also held most thyroid clonotypes expanded above 0.001 frequency.

The sequence was collected from an adult man with Graves' hyperthyroidism. The specimen sequenced was peripheral blood or thyroid tissue (not recorded which). This chain uses TRBV9 with TRBJ1-2; the D is unclear. The CDR3 DNA reads TGTGCCATGAAAACCTATGGCTACACCTTC. It encodes CAMKTYGYTF.